This TCR beta chain is from a study of spatial heterogeneity in lung cancer. For the study at large: Each time, sequencing found more beta-chain sequences than alpha-chain sequences.

Individually, TCR cDNA molecules were each labelled with a unique molecular identifier. From the 5' RACE reads, TCRdb called clonotypes with MiXCR, one entry per CDR3 protein. Of roughly 48,000 distinct CDR3 sequences in the sample, under 6% were seen once. Time point indicated: sample taken at primary tumor resection. Samples were donated by 72 untreated early-stage non-small cell lung cancer patients. No cell sorting; template was whole RNA from tumor, lung tissue or PBMC. Germline loops: CDR1 LGHNA, CDR2 YNFKEQ. The CDR3 has 13 amino acids. V gave up 3 bases and J gave up 8 bases, with 13 bases separating them.

This clonotype originated in a male donor with early-stage non-small cell lung cancer. Source: PBMCs, taken at surgery. J is TRBJ1-2 and V is TRBV4-2; a possible D gene is TRBD1 (5 bases). CDR3 bases: TGTGCCAGCAGCCAGGGACTTAGCTACGGCTACACCTTC. This gives the protein CASSQGLSYGYTF.